This is a list of T cell receptor beta chains from one sample in a study of T-cell memory formation after mild COVID-19. TCRdb recomputed calls from the 5' RACE reads with MiXCR, one row per CDR3 protein. The sample includes 450,000 or so distinct CDR3 sequences, about 23% of them seen just once. Sequencing was carried out using PBMCs or a T cell subset sorted from them (not recorded which). These TCRs come from an adult woman who had mild COVID-19 (a few samples of this study predate the infection). Cell type and time point are not known. Each CDR3 is given with its conserved first and last residue. The order of the fields is J gene, D gene, clone size, V gene, CDR3 protein, CDR3 DNA. The D gene is left open where the match is weak. Not all rows give a size; the values are once, few, many and, for expanded clones, a class.

TRBJ2-1 | TRBD2 | . | TRBV7-8 | CASSPGTIEQFF | TGTGCCAGCAGCCCCGGGACTATTGAGCAGTTCTTC
TRBJ2-3 | . | once | TRBV9 | CASRGGTSTDTQYF | TGTGCCAGCAGAGGGGGAACTAGCACAGATACGCAGTATTTT
TRBJ1-1 | . | . | TRBV10-3 | CAIRGVGGTEAFF | TGTGCCATCAGGGGAGTCGGCGGCACTGAAGCTTTCTTT
TRBJ1-5 | . | . | TRBV6-2/TRBV6-3 | CASSPTGNSNQPQHF | TGTGCCAGCAGCCCCACAGGGAATAGCAATCAGCCCCAGCATTTT
TRBJ2-1 | TRBD2 | . | TRBV7-3 | CASSAGLAGNYNEQFF | TGTGCCAGCAGCGCGGGACTAGCGGGAAACTACAATGAGCAGTTCTTC
TRBJ2-7 | . | . | TRBV9 | CASSLRVRYEQYF | TGTGCCAGCAGCCTTAGGGTCCGGTACGAGCAGTACTTC
TRBJ2-5 | . | few | TRBV7-7 | CASSLGGWGETQYF | TGTGCCAGCAGCTTGGGGGGATGGGGAGAGACCCAGTACTTC
TRBJ2-5 | . | . | TRBV15 | CATEDRHEETQYF | TGTGCCACCGAGGACCGTCACGAAGAGACCCAGTACTTC
TRBJ2-3 | TRBD2 | few | TRBV4-3 | CASSQAASGGTDTQYF | TGCGCCAGCAGCCAAGCGGCTAGCGGGGGGACAGATACGCAGTATTTT
TRBJ2-7 | . | . | TRBV20-1 | CSARVGSSYEQYF | TGCAGTGCTAGAGTCGGTAGCTCCTACGAGCAGTACTTC
TRBJ2-1 | . | . | TRBV12-3/TRBV12-4 | CASSLSGLRSDEQFF | TGTGCCAGCAGTTTGTCGGGGCTTCGCTCAGATGAGCAGTTCTTC
TRBJ2-7 | . | few | TRBV19 | CASSITPLGHEQYF | TGTGCCAGTAGTATCACCCCCCTCGGCCACGAGCAGTACTTC
TRBJ1-1 | . | . | TRBV7-9 | CASSHWTAEGTEAFF | TGTGCCAGCAGCCACTGGACAGCGGAGGGGACTGAAGCTTTCTTT
TRBJ2-1 | . | few | TRBV5-1 | CASSLVQGPQEQFF | TGCGCCAGCAGCTTGGTCCAGGGGCCACAGGAGCAGTTCTTC
TRBJ1-5 | . | few | TRBV16 | CASSQGAGPSNQPQHF | TGTGCCAGCAGCCAAGGGGCAGGTCCTAGCAATCAGCCCCAGCATTTT
TRBJ2-2 | TRBD1 | few | TRBV7-9 | CASSFRGLGRITGELFF | TGTGCCAGCAGCTTTAGGGGGCTAGGACGGATTACCGGGGAGCTGTTTTTT
TRBJ2-5 | TRBD2 | many | TRBV29-1 | CSVMTSVPF | TGCAGCGTTATGACTAGCGTGCCCTTC
TRBJ2-7 | . | . | TRBV7-2 | CASSLGSWVSHEQYF | TGTGCCAGCAGCTTAGGCTCGTGGGTCTCCCACGAGCAGTACTTC
TRBJ2-7 | TRBD2 | few | TRBV7-2 | CASSSGTSGRVGEQYF | TGTGCCAGCAGTTCCGGGACTAGCGGGAGAGTCGGCGAGCAGTACTTC
TRBJ1-2 | . | few | TRBV5-1 | CASSLGDTHYGYTF | TGCGCCAGCAGCTTAGGTGACACCCACTATGGCTACACCTTC
TRBJ2-1 | . | few | TRBV20-1 | CSATEVGFGEQFF | TGCAGTGCTACGGAGGTGGGGTTTGGTGAGCAGTTCTTC
TRBJ2-4 | TRBD1 | . | TRBV5-1 | CASSLAARTGQVDIQYF | TGCGCCAGCAGCTTGGCCGCTAGGACAGGGCAAGTTGACATTCAGTACTTC
TRBJ2-4 | TRBD2 | few | TRBV7-3 | CASSLGAGGRQNIQYF | TGTGCCAGCAGCTTGGGAGCGGGGGGGCGGCAAAACATTCAGTACTTC
TRBJ2-5 | . | . | TRBV12-3/TRBV12-4 | CASSSIPARTQYF | TGTGCCAGCAGTTCCATCCCGGCCAGGACCCAGTACTTC
TRBJ2-3 | TRBD2 | . | TRBV6-2/TRBV6-3 | CASTPGGSLDTQYF | TGTGCCAGCACCCCCGGCGGGAGCTTGGATACGCAGTATTTT
TRBJ2-1 | TRBD2 | few | TRBV5-1 | CASSFIAGAEQFF | TGCGCCAGCAGCTTTATAGCGGGAGCAGAGCAGTTCTTC
TRBJ1-6 | . | . | TRBV19 | CASSMPRTVSSYNSPLHF | TGTGCCAGTAGTATGCCGCGGACAGTGAGCTCCTATAATTCACCCCTCCACTTT
TRBJ2-7 | . | few | TRBV5-5 | CASSSYTGEQYF | TGTGCCAGCAGCTCGTACACGGGCGAGCAGTACTTC
TRBJ1-1 | . | . | TRBV20-1 | CSVGEYTEAFF | TGCAGTGTCGGCGAATACACTGAAGCTTTCTTT
TRBJ2-3 | . | many | TRBV6-6 | CASSYRGTAPVSDTQYF | TGTGCCAGCAGTTACCGCGGGACGGCTCCGGTCTCTGATACGCAGTATTTT
TRBJ2-1 | . | . | TRBV6-5 | CASSYAGIDVYEQFF | TGTGCCAGCAGTTACGCCGGGATTGACGTGTACGAGCAGTTCTTC
TRBJ1-1 | . | . | TRBV14 | CASSQSQGITEAFF | TGTGCCAGCAGCCAAAGTCAGGGCATCACTGAAGCTTTCTTT
TRBJ2-5 | . | few | TRBV5-6 | CASSPGPGEETQYF | TGTGCCAGCAGCCCGGGACCGGGGGAAGAGACCCAGTACTTC
TRBJ1-4 | TRBD1 | . | TRBV6-6 | CASSASGTGGEKLFF | TGTGCCAGCAGCGCCTCCGGGACAGGGGGTGAAAAACTGTTTTTT
TRBJ1-2 | . | . | TRBV3-1 | CASSPAPTNYGYTF | TGTGCCAGCAGCCCAGCCCCCACGAACTATGGCTACACCTTC
TRBJ2-7 | . | few | TRBV5-1 | CASSLGRAEKQYF | TGCGCCAGCAGCTTGGGTCGGGCGGAGAAGCAGTACTTC
TRBJ2-7 | . | . | TRBV20-1 | CSATEGLGTAYEQYF | TGCAGTGCAACGGAGGGTTTAGGGACAGCCTACGAGCAGTACTTC
TRBJ1-1 | TRBD1 | . | TRBV7-9 | CASMPSGTGKEAFF | TGTGCCAGCATGCCCAGCGGGACAGGGAAGGAAGCTTTCTTT
TRBJ2-1 | TRBD2 | few | TRBV24-1 | CATRRGAGGINEQFF | TGTGCCACCAGGCGGGGAGCGGGAGGGATCAATGAGCAGTTCTTC
TRBJ2-7 | TRBD1 | few | TRBV2 | CASSGQGPYEQYF | TGTGCCAGCAGTGGACAGGGCCCCTACGAGCAGTACTTC